The text below deals with one T cell receptor beta chain. The sample belongs to a study of cytomegalovirus exposure and HLA in healthy donors. About the study: Around 200 million T cells yielded some 100 million unique TCR beta sequences, as an earlier analysis found.

V lost 3 bases and J lost 9, with 19 bases in between. The CDR3 consists of 15 residues. CDR1 SGHNT and CDR2 YYREEE come from the germline V gene (reference sequence). The PCR made use of 60 Vbeta and 13 Jbeta primers. The protocol was immunoSEQ multiplex PCR, while the TCRdb copy is restricted to in-frame clones and leaves out a portion. The data contain approximately 27,000 clones, 70% of them singletons. This chain joins TRBV5-4 and TRBJ2-1, with D perhaps matching TRBD1 (5 bases). This sequence originates from a woman between 45 and 60 years old in good health and CMV-seronegative. Source material: PBMCs. The CDR3 here is CASSSQGREDGEQFF. CDR3 sequence (DNA): TGTGCCAGCAGCTCCCAGGGAAGAGAGGATGGTGAGCAGTTCTTC. The full variable domain, its missing parts supplied by reference TRBV5-4 and TRBJ2-1, is ETGVTQSPTHLIKTRGQQVTLRCSSQSGHNTVSWYQQALGQGPQFIFQYYREEENGRGNFPPRFSGLQFPNYSSELNVNALELDDSALYLCASSSQGREDGEQFFGPGTRLTVL.